This T cell receptor beta chain was recovered during a study of blood T cell repertoires in COVID-19. Whole-study context: Donors in the United States, Italy and Spain gave samples during acute or convalescent COVID-19. T cells, B-cell-depleted T cells, or PBMCs supplied cDNA or gDNA.

Authors' methods: Estimation of nucleated cell counts was performed using reference gene primer amplification. Here immunoSEQ multiplex PCR was the method, and the copy in TCRdb shows in-frame clones only, minus some. The V and J calls and clone size were taken over from that table, and D and trimming were inferred from the DNA. The repertoire holds fewer than 200,000 clones, with approximately 79% as singletons. Trimming cost V 1 base and J 1 base, with 10 bases left between them. The length of the CDR3 is 15 residues. Germline CDR1 and CDR2: LGHDT and YNNKEL (reference sequence). The specimen sequenced was peripheral blood. The chain links TRBV3-1 (or the pseudogene TRBV3-2) to TRBJ2-5, with a weak D call TRBD2 (7 bases). The clonotype comes from a woman of 80 years or more with acute or convalescent COVID-19. Written as DNA, the CDR3 is TGTGCCAGCAGCCAAGTAAGGGGGGGCCAAGAGACCCAGTACTTC. This encodes CASSQVRGGQETQYF.